The TCR beta chain described here comes from a study of cytomegalovirus exposure and HLA in healthy donors. The germline V gene has CDR1 SGHDN and CDR2 FVKESK. V was pared by 2 bases and J by 4 bases, with 8 bases of the junction left unmatched. This CDR3 has 16 residues. PCR employed 60 Vbeta and 13 Jbeta primers. The method was immunoSEQ multiplex PCR; TCRdb's version includes in-frame clones alone and lacks a portion of them. This table holds 80,000 to 90,000 clones, roughly 80% found once. This TCR was recovered from a woman in her twenties or thirties in good health and CMV-seronegative. The chain is built from TRBV14 and TRBJ2-1; 7 bases fit TRBD2. The material sequenced was PBMCs. CDR3 amino acids: CASSQLGASGYNEQFF. The CDR3 DNA reads as TGTGCCAGCAGCCAACTCGGCGCTAGCGGATACAATGAGCAGTTCTTC.